This TCR beta chain derives from a study of CD4 T cells in relation to SARS-CoV-2 and coronaviruses listed by TCRdb under 2021. For the wider study: In the ViraFEST assay, PBMCs were grown with antigen for 10 days, and TCR beta CDR3s were then sequenced to identify antigen-specific clonal expansions. The negative reference condition was either a culture with an HIV-1 Nef peptide pool or a culture with no peptide. Using patient-derived lymphoblastoid cell lines, the shared crossreactive spike epitopes were mapped to their HLA restriction. At the level of individual TCR clonotypes, the study evaluated whether memory CD4+ T cells crossreact between the spike proteins of SARS-CoV-2 and those of common cold coronaviruses. The Adaptive Biotechnologies TCR-sequencing kit was used to sequence samples from three pre-COVID donors and the naive versus memory experiments, whereas other data were Illumina-based. Expansion assays from other donors in the study were sequenced with a different, Illumina-based TCR-beta assay.

V is pared back by 2 bases and J by 4 bases, with 6 bases lying between the germline termini. As encoded in the germline V gene, CDR1 is LGHNT while CDR2 is FRNRAP. The CDR3 contains 12 residues, cysteine and phenylalanine counted. Only the CDR3 DNA stays, 36 bases, in frame from base 1. Results the study describes overall, beyond this receptor: No donor contributed both pre-pandemic and post-infection samples, which limited tracing the source of pre-existing responses. Small numbers of patients and of tested TCRs limited the study. Significantly weaker SARS-CoV-2-driven expansion was shown by crossreactive clones than by monoreactive clones, consistent with antigenic imprinting. Since the crossreactivity analysis centred on spike protein, crossreactivity against other viral proteins was not assessed. Memory CD4+ clonotypes crossrecognizing SARS-CoV-2 and at least one common cold coronavirus spike were found in 60% to 70% of donors.

The library was prepared using the immunoSEQ multiplex PCR assay. The published analysis was carried out like this. During preprocessing, nonproductive sequences were removed, along with CDR3s that did not begin with C, did not end with F or W, or were shorter than 7 amino acids. Antigen-specific clonotypes were called with the MANAFEST web app, based on expansion relative to reference and other culture wells. A clone was considered positive if significant expansion relative to the reference culture was observed in 2 of 3 replicate wells at an FDR below 0.05. For a clone to be considered positive, significant expansion relative to all other tandem wells and an odds ratio above 5 were also required. CDR3 homology was quantified as pairwise Levenshtein distance, calculated with the stringdist R package after three terminal residues were trimmed from each end. TCRdb carries this immuneACCESS record with in-frame sequences only. Its versions omit some clonotypes, under half of them owing to an unresolved V gene in the studies checked, with the rest unexplained. V and J calls plus clone size are reproduced from that table; the DNA served to infer D and trimming. Across this sample there are some 19,000 clones, with under 80% seen only once. Clones ranked in the top ten supply 15% to 20% of the sample.

CD4+ T cells from unexposed donors were collected before the COVID-19 pandemic (2011-2018). After more than 9 days of culture, CD4+ T cells were isolated with the EasySep CD4+ T cell isolation kit. As cell number allowed, CD4+ T cells from unexposed donors were tested for reactivity to SARS-CoV-2 S and N and to four common cold coronavirus spike pools. PBMCs were cultured at approximately 2 million per well in IMDM supplemented with approximately 5% human AB serum and 9 to 10 IU/ml IL-2. Half of the culture medium was replaced with fresh IL-2-containing medium on days 3 and 7. In general, triplicate replicate wells were used for every peptide culture condition. The leukapheresis product used for the unexposed donors was purchased from a commercial source. Ficoll-Paque PLUS gradient centrifugation was used to isolate PBMCs from leukapheresis product or whole blood. The PBMCs went either fresh into the expansion assay or into cryopreservation at -140 degrees C. The QIAamp Micro DNA Kit was used to extract genomic DNA from the CD4+ T cells.

Note on this clone: No cognate antigen has been identified for it. There are no base qualities to consult, and no much larger clone falls within one base.

The sequencing input was CD4+ T cells from PBMCs, cultured in vitro. The receptor was derived from a human donor in good health. The rearrangement combines TRBV12-5 with TRBJ2-7, with no D gene named confidently. CDR3 loop: CASGLYLYEQYF. The DNA reads TGTGCTAGTGGTTTGTACCTATACGAGCAGTACTTC.